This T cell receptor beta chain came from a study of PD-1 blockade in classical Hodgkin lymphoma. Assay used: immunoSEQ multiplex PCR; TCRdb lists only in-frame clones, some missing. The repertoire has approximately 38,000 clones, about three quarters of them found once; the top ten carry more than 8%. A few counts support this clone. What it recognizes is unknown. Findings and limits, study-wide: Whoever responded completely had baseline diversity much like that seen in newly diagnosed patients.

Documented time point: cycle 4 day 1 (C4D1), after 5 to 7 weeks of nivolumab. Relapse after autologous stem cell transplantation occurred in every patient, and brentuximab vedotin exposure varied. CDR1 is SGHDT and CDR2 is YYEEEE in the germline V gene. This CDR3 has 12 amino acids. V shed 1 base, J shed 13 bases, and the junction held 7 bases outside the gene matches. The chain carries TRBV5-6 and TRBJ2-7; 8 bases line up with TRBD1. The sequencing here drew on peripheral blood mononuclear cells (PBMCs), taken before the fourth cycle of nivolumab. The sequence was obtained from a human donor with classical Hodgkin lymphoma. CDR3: CASSLWTGTLYF. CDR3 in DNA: TGTGCCAGCAGCTTGTGGACAGGGACCCTCTACTTC.